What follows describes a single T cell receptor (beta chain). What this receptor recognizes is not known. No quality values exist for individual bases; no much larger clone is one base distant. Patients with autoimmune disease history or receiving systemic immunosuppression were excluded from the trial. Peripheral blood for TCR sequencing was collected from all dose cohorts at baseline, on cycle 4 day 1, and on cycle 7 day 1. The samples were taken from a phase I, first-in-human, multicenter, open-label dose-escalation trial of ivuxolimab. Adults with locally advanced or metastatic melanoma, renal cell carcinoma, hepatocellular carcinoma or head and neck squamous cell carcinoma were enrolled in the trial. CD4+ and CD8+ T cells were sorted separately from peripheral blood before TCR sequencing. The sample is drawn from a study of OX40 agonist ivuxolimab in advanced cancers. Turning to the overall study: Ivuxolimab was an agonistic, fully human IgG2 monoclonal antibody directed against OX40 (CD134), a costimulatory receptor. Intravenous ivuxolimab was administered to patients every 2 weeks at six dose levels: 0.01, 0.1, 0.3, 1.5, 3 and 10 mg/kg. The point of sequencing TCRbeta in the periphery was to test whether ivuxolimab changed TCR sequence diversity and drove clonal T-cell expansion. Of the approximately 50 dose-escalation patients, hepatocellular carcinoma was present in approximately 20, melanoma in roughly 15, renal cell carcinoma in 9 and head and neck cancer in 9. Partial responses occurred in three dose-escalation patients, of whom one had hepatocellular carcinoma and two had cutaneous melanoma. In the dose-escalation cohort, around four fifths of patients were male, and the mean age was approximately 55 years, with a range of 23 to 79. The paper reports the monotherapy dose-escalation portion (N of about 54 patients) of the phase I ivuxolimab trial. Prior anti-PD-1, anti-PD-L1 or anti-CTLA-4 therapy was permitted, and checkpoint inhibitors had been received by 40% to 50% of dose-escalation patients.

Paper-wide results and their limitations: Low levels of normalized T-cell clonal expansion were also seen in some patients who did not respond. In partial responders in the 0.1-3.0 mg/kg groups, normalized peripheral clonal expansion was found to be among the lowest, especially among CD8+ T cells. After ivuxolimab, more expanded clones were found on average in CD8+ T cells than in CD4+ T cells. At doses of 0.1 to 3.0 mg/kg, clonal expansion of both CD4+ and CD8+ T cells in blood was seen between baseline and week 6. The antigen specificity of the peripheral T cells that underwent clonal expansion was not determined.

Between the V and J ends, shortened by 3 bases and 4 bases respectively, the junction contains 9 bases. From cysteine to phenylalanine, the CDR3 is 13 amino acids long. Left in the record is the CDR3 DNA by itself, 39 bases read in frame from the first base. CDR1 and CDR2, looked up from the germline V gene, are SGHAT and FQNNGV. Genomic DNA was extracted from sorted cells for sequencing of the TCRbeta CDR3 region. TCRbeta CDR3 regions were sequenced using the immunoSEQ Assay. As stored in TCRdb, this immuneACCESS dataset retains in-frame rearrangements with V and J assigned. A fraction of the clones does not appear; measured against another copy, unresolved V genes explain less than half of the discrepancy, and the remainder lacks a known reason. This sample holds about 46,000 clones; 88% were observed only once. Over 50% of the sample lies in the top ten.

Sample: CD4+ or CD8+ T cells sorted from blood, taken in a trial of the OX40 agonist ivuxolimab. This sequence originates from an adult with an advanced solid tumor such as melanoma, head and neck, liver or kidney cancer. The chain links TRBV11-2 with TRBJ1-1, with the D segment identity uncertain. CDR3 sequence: CASSFPMGTEAFF. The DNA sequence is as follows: TGTGCCAGCAGCTTCCCTATGGGCACTGAAGCTTTCTTT.